This is a list of T cell receptor beta chains from one sample in a study of shared clonotypes between healthy human individuals. Only in-frame clones appear in the TCRdb table, and some are missing; sequencing was by immunoSEQ multiplex PCR. The sample consists of approximately 1,000,000 clones, approximately 80% of them appearing once. Specimen: memory CD4+ T cells from PBMCs. These receptors were taken from a man between 18 and 35 years old in good health. Some clones in this sample may be carry-over from other donors' samples. Both conserved end residues are part of each CDR3. The order of the fields is CDR3 protein, V gene, J gene.

CDR3: CASSSLRGTDTQYF; V: TRBV11-2; J: TRBJ2-3
CDR3: CASGGGSGANVLTF; V: TRBV7-3; J: TRBJ2-6
CDR3: CAISQLGATYGYTF; V: TRBV10-3; J: TRBJ1-2
CDR3: CASSAGLAVSYEQYF; V: TRBV18; J: TRBJ2-7
CDR3: CASSPLGIGAGNTIYF; V: TRBV19; J: TRBJ1-3
CDR3: CASSPWAGADQPQHF; V: TRBV18; J: TRBJ1-5
CDR3: CASNVAGQFTGELFF; V: TRBV7-6; J: TRBJ2-2
CDR3: CAWIHEQFF; V: TRBV27; J: TRBJ2-1
CDR3: CASKRDRGAQRQYF; V: TRBV2; J: TRBJ2-7
CDR3: CASSAINRESDTQYF; V: TRBV5-1; J: TRBJ2-3
CDR3: CASSAQGEGTEQYF; V: TRBV19; J: TRBJ2-7
CDR3: CSVDGGQEQFF; V: TRBV29-1; J: TRBJ2-1
CDR3: CASSLEGGAGYEQYF; V: TRBV5-4; J: .
CDR3: CATQSRGSPGELFF; V: TRBV25-1; J: TRBJ2-2
CDR3: CSANPGGEGYTF; V: TRBV29-1; J: TRBJ1-2
CDR3: CASSLGYRWTEGMNTEAFF; V: TRBV5-1; J: TRBJ1-1